This is a list of T cell receptor beta chains from one sample in a study of shared T cell receptors in the human thymus. Using immunoSEQ multiplex PCR, the repertoire was profiled, and TCRdb retains in-frame clones only, with some absent. The sample consists of 630,000 or so clones, roughly 86% of them appearing once. These sequences were also reported in another study, on human thymus T cells.

Sequencing input: thymocytes. These receptors were obtained from a boy younger than two with a congenital heart defect. Each CDR3 is given with its conserved first and last residue. A D gene is named only where the DNA matches it firmly. Size values are once, few and many counts, or a class for expanded clones, and some rows have none.

d_call j_call clone_size v_call cdr3_aa cdr3_nt
- TRBJ1-5 - TRBV21-1 CASSKLSRSSNQPQHF TGTGCCAGCAGCAAATTGAGTCGGAGTAGCAATCAGCCCCAGCATTTT
TRBD1 TRBJ2-1 - TRBV15 CATSRPTPQGPYSYNEQFF TGTGCCACCAGCAGACCCACCCCACAGGGGCCCTACTCCTACAATGAGCAGTTCTTC
- TRBJ1-2 - TRBV6-4 CASSERLGRRIDGYTF TGTGCCAGCAGTGAGCGTCTGGGGCGGCGTATCGATGGCTACACCTTC
- TRBJ2-1 - TRBV28 CASSFPSAWENEQFF TGTGCCAGCAGTTTCCCTAGCGCCTGGGAGAATGAGCAGTTCTTC
- TRBJ1-6 - TRBV29-1 CSVTQGSDSPLHF TGCAGCGTGACACAGGGATCGGATTCACCCCTCCACTTT
- TRBJ1-4 - TRBV7-2 CASSQGHGDEKLFF TGTGCCAGCAGCCAGGGACACGGGGATGAAAAACTGTTTTTT
- TRBJ1-4 - TRBV10-3 CAIGVPQTLMKEKLFF TGTGCCATCGGCGTCCCCCAGACATTAATGAAGGAAAAACTGTTTTTT
TRBD2 TRBJ2-7 - TRBV7-9 CASSLASGKTYEQYF TGTGCCAGCAGCTTAGCTAGCGGGAAGACCTACGAGCAGTACTTC
- TRBJ2-1 - TRBV30 CAWNPGLHNEQFF TGTGCCTGGAACCCGGGACTGCACAATGAGCAGTTCTTC
TRBD2 TRBJ2-2 - TRBV28 CASSSAGLAGITGELFF TGTGCCAGCAGTTCCGCCGGACTAGCGGGAATCACCGGGGAGCTGTTTTTT
TRBD1 TRBJ2-7 - TRBV30 CAWRTPTGAEQYF TGTGCCTGGAGAACCCCGACAGGGGCCGAGCAGTACTTC
TRBD2 TRBJ2-2 - TRBV7-9 CASSFGLAGNTGELFF TGTGCCAGCAGCTTTGGACTAGCGGGGAACACCGGGGAGCTGTTTTTT
- TRBJ2-5 - TRBV7-9 CASSLVAGYYQETQYF TGTGCCAGCAGCTTAGTGGCGGGCTATTACCAAGAGACCCAGTACTTC
TRBD1 TRBJ2-2 - TRBV4-1 CASSPTDRAAGELFF TGCGCCAGCAGTCCTACGGACAGGGCAGCCGGGGAGCTGTTTTTT
TRBD1 TRBJ2-2 - TRBV27 CASGLRTGDGFRTGELFF TGTGCCAGCGGGTTAAGGACAGGGGACGGCTTTCGGACCGGGGAGCTGTTTTTT
- TRBJ1-6 - TRBV7-2 CASSQGWGPRDSPLHF TGTGCCAGCAGCCAGGGGTGGGGGCCCCGGGATTCACCCCTCCACTTT
- TRBJ2-5 once TRBV11-3 CASSPQAGQYQETQYF TGTGCCAGCAGCCCTCAGGCGGGGCAGTACCAAGAGACCCAGTACTTC
TRBD2 TRBJ2-1 few TRBV18 CASLFRLAPYNEQFF TGTGCCAGCTTATTCCGACTAGCCCCCTACAATGAGCAGTTCTTC
- TRBJ1-5 - TRBV7-2 CASQQNSNQPQHF TGTGCCAGCCAACAAAATAGCAATCAGCCCCAGCATTTT
- TRBJ2-7 - TRBV5-1 CASSLGLPGDEQYF TGCGCCAGCAGCTTGGGACTACCTGGGGACGAGCAGTACTTC
- TRBJ2-1 - TRBV14 CASSQESGGDNEQFF TGTGCCAGCAGCCAAGAAAGTGGCGGGGACAATGAGCAGTTCTTC
- TRBJ2-7 - TRBV5-6 CASSLVAVAYEQYF TGTGCCAGCAGCTTGGTTGCGGTCGCCTACGAGCAGTACTTC
- TRBJ1-5 - TRBV27 CASSLSRDQPQHF TGTGCCAGCAGTTTATCGCGGGATCAGCCCCAGCATTTT
TRBD2 TRBJ2-1 - TRBV5-4 CASSGFGTSYYNEQFF TGTGCCAGCAGCGGGTTCGGGACTAGCTATTACAATGAGCAGTTCTTC
- TRBJ1-1 - TRBV10-3 CAISESEGTPRRDTEAFF TGTGCCATCAGTGAGTCCGAGGGGACCCCCAGGAGGGACACTGAAGCTTTCTTT
- TRBJ2-6 few TRBV5-1 CASSLDGAGANVLTF TGCGCCAGCAGCTTGGACGGGGCTGGGGCCAACGTCCTGACTTTC
- TRBJ1-5 - TRBV30 CAWSGQRYSNQPQHF TGTGCCTGGAGTGGACAGAGATATAGCAATCAGCCCCAGCATTTT
- TRBJ1-1 - TRBV5-1 CASSWGRENTEAFF TGCGCCAGCAGCTGGGGGAGGGAGAACACTGAAGCTTTCTTT
TRBD2 TRBJ2-7 - TRBV5-6 CASSLRLALTYEQYF TGTGCCAGCAGCCTGCGACTAGCGTTGACCTACGAGCAGTACTTC
- TRBJ2-1 - TRBV30 CAWSEALAREQFF TGTGCCTGGAGTGAGGCACTAGCACGGGAGCAGTTCTTC
- TRBJ2-7 once TRBV4-2 CASSQVFGGEQYF TGTGCCAGCAGCCAAGTTTTCGGAGGCGAGCAGTACTTC
TRBD1 TRBJ2-7 - TRBV5-6 CASIPNRGANYEQYF TGTGCCAGCATCCCAAACAGGGGGGCGAACTACGAGCAGTACTTC
TRBD2 TRBJ2-2 - TRBV27 CASQSGAPTNTGELFF TGTGCCAGCCAGAGCGGGGCCCCGACCAACACCGGGGAGCTGTTTTTT
- TRBJ2-3 - TRBV9 CASSPGTRSDTQYF TGTGCCAGCAGCCCTGGGACTCGCTCAGATACGCAGTATTTT
TRBD2 TRBJ2-2 - TRBV10-1 CASSDFGGREAGELFF TGCGCCAGCAGTGATTTTGGCGGGAGGGAGGCCGGGGAGCTGTTTTTT
TRBD2 TRBJ2-3 - TRBV6-5 CASSYSAGGLTDTQYF TGTGCCAGCAGTTACTCTGCGGGGGGCCTCACAGATACGCAGTATTTT
- TRBJ2-3 - TRBV7-9 CASSFIPDTQYF TGTGCCAGCAGCTTTATCCCAGATACGCAGTATTTT
- TRBJ2-7 once TRBV27 CASSPGSGDYEQYF TGTGCCAGCTCTCCTGGTTCGGGGGACTACGAGCAGTACTTC
- TRBJ2-2 once TRBV7-2 CASSLNTLTGELFF TGTGCCAGCAGCTTGAACACGCTCACCGGGGAGCTGTTTTTT
- TRBJ2-7 - TRBV4-2 CASSQDPPSEQYF TGTGCCAGCAGCCAAGACCCCCCTAGCGAGCAGTACTTC
- TRBJ1-5 - TRBV4-2 CASSQGLGAGNQPQHF TGTGCCAGCAGCCAAGGGTTAGGGGCGGGCAATCAGCCCCAGCATTTT
TRBD2 TRBJ2-2 few TRBV19 CASSGLAGGRGGELFF TGTGCCAGTAGCGGCCTAGCGGGGGGACGTGGCGGGGAGCTGTTTTTT
- TRBJ2-3 once TRBV4-1 CASSQDWDCTDTQYF TGCGCCAGCAGCCAGGACTGGGACTGTACAGATACGCAGTATTTT
TRBD1 TRBJ2-1 - TRBV5-6 CASSLTGTGGYEQFF TGTGCCAGCAGCTTAACCGGGACAGGGGGCTATGAGCAGTTCTTC
TRBD1 TRBJ1-2 - TRBV30 CAWDAADRENGYTF TGTGCCTGGGACGCGGCGGACAGGGAGAATGGCTACACCTTC
TRBD1 TRBJ1-6 - TRBV6-5 CASRNRGRNSPLHF TGTGCCAGCAGAAACAGGGGCCGGAATTCACCCCTCCACTTT
- TRBJ2-6 - TRBV5-4 CASSFEGSESSGANVLTF TGTGCCAGCAGCTTCGAGGGTAGCGAAAGCTCTGGGGCCAACGTCCTGACTTTC
TRBD2 TRBJ2-5 - TRBV4-1 CASSQPVGTSGVQETQYF TGCGCCAGCAGCCAACCGGTGGGGACTAGCGGGGTCCAAGAGACCCAGTACTTC
TRBD1 TRBJ1-2 - TRBV14 CASSQKTGEYGYTF TGTGCCAGCAGCCAAAAGACAGGGGAATATGGCTACACCTTC
TRBD1 TRBJ2-7 - TRBV5-1 CASSLALGTGGCDEQYF TGCGCCAGCAGCTTGGCCCTGGGGACAGGCGGTTGCGACGAGCAGTACTTC